This T cell receptor beta chain originates from a study of shared clonotypes between healthy human individuals. A CD45RA+ naive subset and a CD45RA-negative memory subset were split from CD4+ cells. Of note for this clone: The target antigen is unknown.

Repertoires were generated with immunoSEQ multiplex PCR, while TCRdb's copy carries only in-frame clones and drops some. The table lists 2 million to 2.5 million clones, less than 95% of them singletons, with 0.37% in the top ten. Study-wide results and limits: It was observed that approximately 5% of naive CD4 clonotypes were shared across a handful of donors.

This sequence was found in a man aged 18 to 29 in good health. Some clones in this sample may be carry-over from other donors' samples. The sequencing sample was made of naive CD4+ T cells from PBMCs. This sample's subset: CD45RA+ positively selected.

The CDR3 reads CASSQGLAGPYEQYF. CDR3 nucleotide sequence: TGCGCCAGCAGCCAGGGACTAGCGGGACCCTACGAGCAGTACTTC. The chain is built from TRBV5-1 and TRBJ2-7; TRBD2 aligns across 13 bases. The germline V gene has CDR1 SGHRS and CDR2 YFSETQ. CDR3 size: 15 residues. V dropped 4 bases and J dropped 2; count of bases not matched to a gene: 3.